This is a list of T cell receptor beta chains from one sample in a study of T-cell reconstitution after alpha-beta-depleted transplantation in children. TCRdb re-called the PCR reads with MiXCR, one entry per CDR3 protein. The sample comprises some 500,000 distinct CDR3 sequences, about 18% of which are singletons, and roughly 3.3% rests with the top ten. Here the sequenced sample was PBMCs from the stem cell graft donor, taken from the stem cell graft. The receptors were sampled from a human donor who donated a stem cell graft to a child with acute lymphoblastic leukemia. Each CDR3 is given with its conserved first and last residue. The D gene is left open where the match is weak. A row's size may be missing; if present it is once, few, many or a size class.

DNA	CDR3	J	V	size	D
TGTGCCAGCACCCACCAGGGGGTTCATAATGAAAAACTGTTTTTT	CASTHQGVHNEKLFF	TRBJ1-4	TRBV27	.	TRBD1
TGCGCCAGCAGCTTGGATAGGGGGCGCATATTGGAGACCCATTACTTC	CASSLDRGRILETHYF	TRBJ2-5	TRBV5-1	.	TRBD1
TGTGCCAGCAGTCCAGGCCCTTCGGACTACAATGAGCAGTTCTTC	CASSPGPSDYNEQFF	TRBJ2-1	TRBV6-1	few	.
TGCAGCGTTGAAGATCGGGGCAGCCCCTCTGGGGCCAACGTCCTGACTTTC	CSVEDRGSPSGANVLTF	TRBJ2-6	TRBV29-1	.	.
TGTGCCAGCAGCTTGTTAGGGGTTACTGAAGCTTTCTTT	CASSLLGVTEAFF	TRBJ1-1	TRBV5-5	.	.
TGTGCCTGGACCCTAGGGAAATACGAGCAGTACTTC	CAWTLGKYEQYF	TRBJ2-7	TRBV30	few	.
TGCGCCAGCAGCCCAGGGTCTTATCCCGGACACCAATTCCAAGGGACCCAGTACTTC	CASSPGSYPGHQFQGTQYF	TRBJ2-5	TRBV4-1	.	.
TGTGCCAGCTCCCATCAATCCTACGAGCAGTACTTC	CASSHQSYEQYF	TRBJ2-7	TRBV18	many	.
TGCGCCAGCAGCTTGGAAGGACTAGCGGGCGGGGAGCTGTTTTTT	CASSLEGLAGGELFF	TRBJ2-2	TRBV5-1	.	TRBD2
TGTGCCAGCAGCGAGGGACTAGCGGTCGAGGGTGAGCAGTTCTTC	CASSEGLAVEGEQFF	TRBJ2-1	TRBV5-5	few	TRBD2
TGTGCCAGCAGCGATGGACTAGCGGGAGGGGGGAGGCCCTACAATGAGCAGTTCTTC	CASSDGLAGGGRPYNEQFF	TRBJ2-1	TRBV9	few	TRBD2
TGTGCCAGCAGCTTAGCGCTGGGACAGGGGGACGAGCAGTACTTC	CASSLALGQGDEQYF	TRBJ2-7	TRBV7-9	few	TRBD1
TGCGCCAGCAGAAAACCAGTTAACAACGAGCAGTACTTC	CASRKPVNNEQYF	TRBJ2-7	TRBV5-1	.	.
TGCGCCAGCAGCCAGCAGGGGAACAGCAATGAGCAGTTCTTC	CASSQQGNSNEQFF	TRBJ2-1	TRBV4-1	.	.
TGTGCCAGCAGTCCGAACACTCAAGCTTTCTTT	CASSPNTQAFF	TRBJ1-1	TRBV25-1	.	.
TGCGCCAGCAGCCAAGACCCAGCAGGCGAGCAGTACTTC	CASSQDPAGEQYF	TRBJ2-7	TRBV4-1	few	.
TGCAGTGCTAGCTCTGAGACCCAGTACTTC	CSASSETQYF	TRBJ2-5	TRBV20-1	.	.
TGTGCCAGCAGCCCTAGGACTAGCGGGAGGGCCCGCAATCGTGCTGAGCAGTTCTTC	CASSPRTSGRARNRAEQFF	TRBJ2-1	TRBV14	.	TRBD2
TGCGCCAGCAGCTTGCGACAGGGGGCCGTCTACGAGCAGTACTTC	CASSLRQGAVYEQYF	TRBJ2-7	TRBV5-1	.	TRBD1
TGCGCCAGCAGGGAGGTTCTAGCCAAAAACATTCAGTACTTC	CASREVLAKNIQYF	TRBJ2-4	TRBV4-1	few	.
TGTGCCAGCAGCTTTAGTGGGACTAATGAAAAACTGTTTTTT	CASSFSGTNEKLFF	TRBJ1-4	TRBV5-5	.	.
TGCAGTGCTCCCCCCGGGAGTTATCTTAACTATGGCTACACCTTC	CSAPPGSYLNYGYTF	TRBJ1-2	TRBV20-1	.	.
TGTGCCAGCAGCTTAGGCCCTGGAAACACCATATATTTT	CASSLGPGNTIYF	TRBJ1-3	TRBV7-6	many	.
TGTGCCAGCAGGAGAACTAGCGTTCAAGAGACCCAGTACTTC	CASRRTSVQETQYF	TRBJ2-5	TRBV3-1	.	TRBD2
TGTGCCAGCAGCCAATCCGCCCGGAGGGGAACTAGCGGGAGGATGGGGGAAGAGACCCAGTACTTC	CASSQSARRGTSGRMGEETQYF	TRBJ2-5	TRBV4-2	few	TRBD2
TGCGCCAGCAGCCCCATCGAGGGGTATCCGGAACTGTTTTTT	CASSPIEGYPELFF	TRBJ1-4	TRBV5-1	few	.
TGTGCCAGCAGATTTAACATGGGGCAGAATCAGCCCCAGCATTTT	CASRFNMGQNQPQHF	TRBJ1-5	TRBV6-1	.	.
TGCAGTGCTAGAGTGGGAAACTCGGGGCGGGAGATGAGTTTGGGTGTCGGGGAGACCCAGTACTTC	CSARVGNSGREMSLGVGETQYF	TRBJ2-5	TRBV20-1	few	TRBD2
TGTGCCAGCAGTTACTTCAGGGTGGGCGAAGCTTTCTTT	CASSYFRVGEAFF	TRBJ1-1	TRBV6-5	.	.
TGCAGTGCTAGAGATTTGGGGGAAGCAGACTCACCCCTCCACTTT	CSARDLGEADSPLHF	TRBJ1-6	TRBV20-1	.	.
TGTGCCAGCAGTTTCGGACCGGGGACTAGCAATGAGCAGTTCTTC	CASSFGPGTSNEQFF	TRBJ2-1	TRBV7-3	few	TRBD2
TGTGCCAGCAGCCTGGAAGGGACCAAACAGTACTTC	CASSLEGTKQYF	TRBJ2-7	TRBV3-1	.	.
TGCGCCAGCAGCGGAATTACAGGGGCGGAGACCCAGTACTTC	CASSGITGAETQYF	TRBJ2-5	TRBV5-1	.	TRBD1
TGTGCCAGCAGCTTGGGGGCCGGATCCTACGAGCAGTACTTC	CASSLGAGSYEQYF	TRBJ2-7	TRBV5-1	many	.
TGCGCCAGCAGCTTGGCTACAGGGTACGACTATGGCTACACCTTC	CASSLATGYDYGYTF	TRBJ1-2	TRBV5-1	.	.
TGTGCCACCTCAGGAGCCGGGGGTAATGAAAAACTGTTTTTT	CATSGAGGNEKLFF	TRBJ1-4	TRBV10-3	few	.
TGTGCCAGCAGCCTTAGCGGCCAACCCTACGAGCAGTACTTC	CASSLSGQPYEQYF	TRBJ2-7	TRBV7-6	.	.
TGTGCCAGCACCCCATCCCAGGGTCGCGCAAAGAATGAGCAGTTCTTC	CASTPSQGRAKNEQFF	TRBJ2-1	TRBV6-1	.	.
TGCAGTGCTAGGGAAATTGCTAACTATGGCTACACCTTC	CSAREIANYGYTF	TRBJ1-2	TRBV20-1	.	.
TGTGCCAGCAGACCACTTCGACGGACTAGCGGGAGGAACTCCTACAATGAGCAGTTCTTC	CASRPLRRTSGRNSYNEQFF	TRBJ2-1	TRBV6-2/TRBV6-3	.	TRBD2
TGTGCCAGCAGCCAATACGGCGGGCCGAACACCGGGGAGCTGTTTTTT	CASSQYGGPNTGELFF	TRBJ2-2	TRBV3-1	.	.
TGTGCCAGCAGTCGCCAGGGTTTCTATGGCTACACCTTC	CASSRQGFYGYTF	TRBJ1-2	TRBV6-5	few	.
TGCGCCAGCAGCCCCGGACCAGCGGGAGTTCCTAACTACGAGCAGTACTTC	CASSPGPAGVPNYEQYF	TRBJ2-7	TRBV4-1	few	TRBD2
TGTGCCAGCAGCTTAAAGGTGGGGTACGAGCAGTACTTC	CASSLKVGYEQYF	TRBJ2-7	TRBV7-9	.	.
TGTGCCAGCAGCTTAGCGGGGGGACAGCCGATCGGAGCTTTCTTT	CASSLAGGQPIGAFF	TRBJ1-1	TRBV7-6	few	TRBD1
TGTGCCACCAGTGACCCAATGGGGACAGGGGCTCAAGAGACCCAGTACTTC	CATSDPMGTGAQETQYF	TRBJ2-5	TRBV24-1	few	TRBD1
TGTGCCAGCAGCTTATTACGGGGGGAGAACACTGAAGCTTTCTTT	CASSLLRGENTEAFF	TRBJ1-1	TRBV7-8	.	.
TGTGCCAGCAGCCCAATAGCGGGAGACCGATGGGAGACCCAGTACTTC	CASSPIAGDRWETQYF	TRBJ2-5	TRBV5-6	.	TRBD2
TGTGCCAGCAGCTTAGTTCGCAGGGGCTACAATGAGCAGTTCTTC	CASSLVRRGYNEQFF	TRBJ2-1	TRBV11-3	.	.
TGTGCCAGTAGTATAGACGACAATGAGCAGTTCTTC	CASSIDDNEQFF	TRBJ2-1	TRBV19	.	.